The source of this T cell receptor beta chain is a study of CD4 T cell repertoires in COVID-19. As for the study in general: CFSE-low cells expanded roughly ten days with IL-2, then restimulated with other coronavirus spikes.

This clone was detected a few times. Its antigen is not identified. Trimming took 6 bases from V and 13 from J, leaving 22 bases between them. Germline loops: CDR1 LGHNT, CDR2 FRNRAP. The CDR3 runs 14 residues. Antigen-reactive proliferating T cell lines came from CFSE-labeled cells given autologous monocytes and SARS-CoV-2 spike or nucleoprotein. Each stimulated subset culture started from some 500,000 cells. Findings of the study overall: Several top expanded SARS-CoV-2-reactive clonotypes were shared by two or three memory subsets. Some SARS-CoV-2 clonotypes, between about 7 and 27%, recurred in SARS-CoV and/or HKU1 cultures.

Repertoires were generated with immunoSEQ multiplex PCR, while TCRdb's copy carries only in-frame clones and drops some. The table lists around 410 clones, about 33% of them singletons. The gene calls are TRBV12-5 and TRBJ2-1; TRBD1 or TRBD2 may be the D gene (6 bases each). Material: effector memory CD4+ T cells, cultured in vitro, obtained after recovery from COVID-19. The source is a human donor who had COVID-19. The CDR3 DNA reads as TGTGCTAGTGGGGTCTCGGGGGCCCCTCTTAAACAGTTCTTC. As protein: CASGVSGAPLKQFF.